This T cell receptor beta chain derives from a study of blood T cell repertoires in COVID-19. Study context: Both acute and convalescent COVID-19 samples were obtained from the United States, Italy and Spain. PBMCs, B-cell-depleted T cells, or T cells were the source of the cDNA or gDNA that made up the material.

CDR1 and CDR2 (germline): SEHNR, FQNEAQ (reference sequence). Trimming removed 5 bases at V and 0 bases at J, with 13 bases between. The CDR3 runs to 15 residues. Per the study methods: Estimation of nucleated cell counts relied on the amplification of reference gene primers. The data were produced by immunoSEQ multiplex PCR, yet TCRdb's version contains in-frame clones alone and is incomplete. V, J and clone size are those of that table, while D and trimming were read from the DNA. This table holds hundreds of thousands of clones, roughly 89% found once. This TCR derives from a woman in her 30s with active or convalescent COVID-19. V usage is TRBV7-9 and J usage is TRBJ1-1, with D maybe TRBD1 (5 bases). Source material: peripheral blood. Here the CDR3 reads CASSLARDLNTEAFF. The CDR3 bases are TGTGCCAGCAGCCTCGCCAGGGACTTGAACACTGAAGCTTTCTTT.